Each of the 15 T cell receptor beta chains below was sequenced from the same sample in a study of identical twins. TCRdb analysed the 5' RACE reads with MiXCR anew, one entry per CDR3 protein. The sample lists 500,000 or so distinct CDR3 sequences, roughly an eighth occurring once. These data were also filed under a second study, of yellow fever vaccine responses in identical twins.

The sequenced material came from CD4+ T cells sorted from blood. The receptors shown here come from a woman younger than 30 in good health.

The gene calls are TRBV29-1 and TRBJ2-1; no definite D call. Germline lookup yields CDR1 SQVTM and CDR2 ANQGSEA. V gave up 4 bases and J gave up 5 bases, with 9 bases separating them. This CDR3 contains 12 residues. As DNA, the CDR3 is TGCAGCGTTGTTCTGGCTAACAATGAGCAGTTCTTC. Amino acid sequence: CSVVLANNEQFF.

The table lists this clonotype with a few counts. The rearrangement joins TRBV25-1 to TRBJ2-1; no clear D. The CDR3 has 14 residues. In germline, CDR1 is MGHDK, CDR2 SYGVNS. V was trimmed by 7 bases and J by 0 bases, leaving 10 bases between them. CDR3 bases: TGTGCCAGCAATCCCCCGAGCTCCTACAATGAGCAGTTCTTC. Translating it yields CASNPPSSYNEQFF. The whole variable domain, filled in from reference TRBV25-1 and TRBJ2-1, reads EADIYQTPRYLVIGTGKKITLECSQTMGHDKMYWYQQDPGMELHLIHYSYGVNSTEKGDLSSESTVSRIRTEHFPLTLESARPSHTSQYLCASNPPSSYNEQFFGPGTRLTVL.

This clonotype was recorded at least ten times. This chain links TRBV7-2 with TRBJ1-4; 7 nucleotides agree with TRBD1. Germline values: CDR1 SGHTA, CDR2 FQGNSA. With V trimmed by 3 bases and J by 4 bases, 5 bases remained unmatched. The CDR3 consists of 15 residues. CDR3 nucleotide sequence: TGTGCCAGCAGCTTGGGGGACAGTCTTAATGAAAAACTGTTTTTT. Translating gives CASSLGDSLNEKLFF.

The genes are TRBV6-5 and TRBJ2-2; the D is unclear. Trimming cost V 1 base and J 3 bases, with 3 bases left between them. This CDR3 spans 13 amino acids. Germline V gives CDR1 MNHEY, CDR2 SVGAGI. CDR3 nucleotide sequence: TGTGCCAGCAGTTACTGGGACACCGGGGAGCTGTTTTTT. This translates into CASSYWDTGELFF.

The chain employs TRBV25-1 and TRBJ2-7; D may be TRBD2 (5 bases). V was pared by 6 bases and J by 3 bases, with 15 bases between. Germline assignment: CDR1 MGHDK and CDR2 SYGVNS. The CDR3 contains 14 residues. In DNA, the CDR3 is TGTGCCAGCAGCCGGACCGGGATTTACTACGAGCAGTACTTC. It encodes CASSRTGIYYEQYF.

This clonotype was detected a few times. This chain joins TRBV7-2 and TRBJ2-7, with 7 positions matching TRBD1. The trim removed 1 base at V and 4 bases at J, leaving 4 bases unmatched. Germline V lookup: CDR1 SGHTA, CDR2 FQGNSA. This CDR3 has 14 amino acids. CDR3 sequence reads: CASSLGKGAYEQYF. CDR3 in DNA: TGTGCCAGCAGCTTAGGAAAGGGGGCGTACGAGCAGTACTTC.

This clonotype was seen at least ten times. J is TRBJ2-5 and V is TRBV6-2 or TRBV6-3, with TRBD1 identical over 7 bases. CDR1 and CDR2 from the germline V gene are MNHEY and SVGEGT. The CDR3 contains 13 residues. V lost 5 bases and J lost 4; bases outside the gene matches: 4. Here the CDR3 DNA reads TGTGCCAGCAGTGACAGGGTCCCAGAGACCCAGTACTTC. Its translation is CASSDRVPETQYF.

The chain couples TRBV9 to TRBJ1-6; 9 bases align to TRBD1. The V and J ends lost 3 bases and 14 bases, in that order; junction bases with no gene match: 12. CDR3 length: 15 amino acids. Germline values: CDR1 SGDLS, CDR2 YYNGEE. The CDR3, as DNA: TGTGCCAGCAGCGCCCGGACAGGGGATAGAGGATCCCTCCACTTT. It encodes CASSARTGDRGSLHF.

There are a few counts of this clonotype. The chain carries TRBV19 and TRBJ2-3; 14 nucleotides line up with TRBD2. The CDR3 loop spans 15 amino acids. With V trimmed by 8 bases and J by 4 bases, 5 bases remained unmatched. Germline CDR1 is LNHDA and CDR2 is SQIVND (reference sequence). CDR3 sequence reads: CASAGTSGSSDTQYF. Written as DNA, the CDR3 is TGTGCCAGTGCCGGGACTAGCGGGAGCTCAGATACGCAGTATTTT.

This clonotype has only a few counts. This chain links TRBV9 with TRBJ2-2; D is possibly TRBD2 (6 bases). The germline V gene has CDR1 SGDLS and CDR2 YYNGEE. This CDR3 is 17 amino acids long. Trimming shortened V by 0 bases and J by 8 bases, and 20 bases separated the two germline ends. CDR3 nucleotide sequence: TGTGCCAGCAGCGTAGTTTCGGGGAGGTTATCAAAAGGGGAGCTGTTTTTT. Protein product: CASSVVSGRLSKGELFF.

This clonotype was counted only a few times. The chain's CDR3 is CASSEGQAGQPQHF. The DNA of the CDR3 is TGCGCCAGCAGCGAAGGGCAGGCGGGTCAGCCCCAGCATTTT. The genes are TRBV5-1 and TRBJ1-5; no firm D call. The CDR3 runs 14 residues. V was clipped by 4 bases and J by 6 bases, with 14 bases between them. Germline CDR1 reads SGHRS; CDR2 reads YFSETQ.

V usage is TRBV5-4 and J usage is TRBJ2-2, with D possibly TRBD1 on 5 matching bases. The V gene lost 4 bases and the J gene lost 8 bases, with 18 bases spanning the gap. The CDR3 totals 15 residues. CDR1 is SGHNT and CDR2 is YYREEE in the germline V gene (reference sequence). The CDR3 nucleotides are TGTGCCAGCAGCCCAGAGACACGCTCAGGGGGGGAGCTGTTTTTT. Protein: CASSPETRSGGELFF.

This rearrangement joins TRBV3-1 to TRBJ2-1; D unclear. Trimming removed 5 bases from V and 0 bases from J, with 11 bases in between. CDR3 length: 15 amino acids. In germline, CDR1 is LGHDT, CDR2 YNNKEL (reference sequence). CDR3 region: CASSVDKSSYNEQFF. CDR3 DNA sequence: TGTGCCAGCAGCGTCGACAAGAGCTCCTACAATGAGCAGTTCTTC.

This clonotype has a handful of counts. The chain uses TRBV28 and TRBJ1-5; D is uncertain. Per the germline V gene, CDR1 is MDHEN and CDR2 is SYDVKM. V gave up 3 bases and J gave up 6 bases, with 9 bases separating them. The CDR3 loop spans 13 amino acids. CDR3 region: CASSFSGGQPQHF. CDR3 DNA sequence: TGTGCCAGCAGTTTTTCCGGTGGTCAGCCCCAGCATTTT.

This clonotype has just a few counts. The chain carries TRBV7-2 and TRBJ2-1; 7 bases are a match to TRBD1. CDR1 is SGHTA and CDR2 is FQGNSA in the germline V gene. There are 16 residues in the CDR3. The V and J ends lost 1 base and 4 bases, in that order; junction bases with no gene match: 7. The CDR3 DNA reads TGTGCCAGCAGCTTAGGACAGGGTAAATTTTACAATGAGCAGTTCTTC. It codes for CASSLGQGKFYNEQFF.